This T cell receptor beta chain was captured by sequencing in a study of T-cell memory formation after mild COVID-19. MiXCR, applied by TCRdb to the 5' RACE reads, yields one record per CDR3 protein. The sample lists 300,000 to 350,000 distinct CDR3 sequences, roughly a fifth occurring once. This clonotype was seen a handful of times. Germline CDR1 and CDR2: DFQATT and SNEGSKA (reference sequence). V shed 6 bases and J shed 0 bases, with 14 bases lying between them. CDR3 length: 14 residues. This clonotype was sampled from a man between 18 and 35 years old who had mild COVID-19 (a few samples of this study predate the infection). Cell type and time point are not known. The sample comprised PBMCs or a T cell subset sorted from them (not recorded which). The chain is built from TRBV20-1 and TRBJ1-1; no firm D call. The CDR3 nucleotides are TGCAGTGCAGGCGAGTCCCATATGAACACTGAAGCTTTCTTT. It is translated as CSAGESHMNTEAFF.